A selection of T cell receptor delta chains follows, all from one sample in a study of Vδ1+ human thymocytes. TCRdb re-identified clones in the multiplex PCR reads via CATT. This sample carries about 58,000 delta-chain clones, more than 12% of them seen once, and the ten largest clones take about 0.35%. The sequencing input was Vdelta1+ gamma-delta thymocytes from the thymus. The receptors shown here come from a girl under two years old who had congenital heart surgery. Each CDR3 is given with its conserved first and last residue. The D gene is left open where the match is weak. The listing skips clone size in some rows; elsewhere it reads once, few, many or a size class.

>TRDJ1|TRDV1|TRDD3|-
TGTGCTCTTGGGGAACTGTCGCCCTGGGGGATGTCCACCGATAAACTCATCTTT
CALGELSPWGMSTDKLIF
>TRDJ1|TRDV1|TRDD3|few
TGTGCTCTTGGGGAACGGGCCCGCGGGCCTACTAGATCGTACTGGGGGATCTGGACCGATAAACTCATCTTT
CALGERARGPTRSYWGIWTDKLIF
>TRDJ1|TRDV1|-|-
TGTGCTCTTGGGGAACCGAGATATCGTCGCCGGGGGAGGCGGTGGGACACCGATAAACTCATCTTT
CALGEPRYRRRGRRWDTDKLIF
>TRDJ1|TRDV1|TRDD3|-
TGTGCTCTTGGGGTCCCCCTTAATGGTCCACAGGTACTGGGGCTTTACACCGATAAACTCATCTTT
CALGVPLNGPQVLGLYTDKLIF
>TRDJ1|TRDV1|-|-
TGTGCTCTTGGGGAACTAGTCAACGTTACTGGACGACTTGCATTCAGGTCCGGTAATCCCACGGACAAACTCATCTTT
CALGELVNVTGRLAFRSGNPTDKLIF
>TRDJ1|TRDV1|TRDD3|-
TGTGCTCTTGGGGAGCTGGCCTTCCCACGCGTTACTGGGGGATACGTTCCGTACACCGATAAACTCATCTTT
CALGELAFPRVTGGYVPYTDKLIF
>TRDJ1|TRDV1|TRDD3|-
TGTGCTCTTGGGGAAGACCCCACCGGAGGGGTCGAGGGGGGGCCTATACGGGTCCCTAAACTGGGGGACCCAAATCGGTACACCGATAAACTCATCTTT
CALGEDPTGGVEGGPIRVPKLGDPNRYTDKLIF
>TRDJ1|TRDV1|-|-
TGTGCTCTTGGGGGAAGGTCCTGGCCGTACACCGATAAACTCATCTTT
CALGGRSWPYTDKLIF
>TRDJ1|TRDV1|-|once
TGTGCTCTTGGGGAACTCACTTCCCCGGGGTGGGGTATCGATAAACTCATCTTT
CALGELTSPGWGIDKLIF
>TRDJ1|TRDV1|TRDD3|once
TGTGCTCTTGGGGAACTAGTCACAAGGGGTTCTACTTACTGGGGGATATATCGAGCCACCGATAAACTCATCTTT
CALGELVTRGSTYWGIYRATDKLIF